This entry lists 29 T cell receptor beta chains sequenced from one sample in a study of siplizumab effects on memory and regulatory T cells. The repertoire was sequenced with immunoSEQ multiplex PCR; TCRdb's copy has only in-frame clones and lacks some. The repertoire includes about 99,000 clones, over 90% of them detected once, and approximately 0.58% sits in the top ten. The sequenced material came from Tregs sorted from blood. The receptors were gathered from a human donor in good health.

The chain couples TRBV30 to TRBJ1-2; D uncertain. This CDR3 has 14 residues. Looked up from germline, CDR1 is GTSNPN and CDR2 is SVGIG (reference sequence). The V end was cut by 3 bases, the J end by 4 bases, with 15 bases between. The chain's CDR3 is CAWRNPRKGYGYTF. The CDR3 region has the DNA TGTGCCTGGAGGAACCCACGTAAGGGCTATGGCTACACCTTC.

This clone was detected once. The chain joins TRBV5-4 to TRBJ2-2; the match to TRBD1 covers 7 bases. CDR3 length: 15 residues. After removal of 0 bases from V and 5 bases from J, the junction contained 4 bases not matched to a gene. Germline lookup yields CDR1 SGHNT and CDR2 YYREEE (reference sequence). The CDR3 DNA reads as TGTGCCAGCAGCTTGGGAAGGGGGCGGACCGGGGAGCTGTTTTTT. It yields the protein CASSLGRGRTGELFF.

The V and J genes are TRBV6-5 and TRBJ2-7; D not resolved. V was pared by 0 bases and J by 7 bases, with 4 bases between. The length of the CDR3 is 11 residues. Germline V gene sequence: CDR1 MNHEY, CDR2 SVGAGI. This CDR3 is CASSYSGEQYF. In DNA form, the CDR3 reads TGTGCCAGCAGTTACTCGGGAGAGCAGTACTTC.

This chain connects TRBV7-9 to TRBJ1-5, with 7 nucleotides matching TRBD1. V trimming: 5 bases; J trimming: 10 bases; junction bases outside the gene matches: 8. Germline loops: CDR1 SEHNR, CDR2 FQNEAQ (reference sequence). There are 13 residues in the CDR3. The CDR3 coding sequence is TGTGCCAGCAGCCAGACAGGGATCGACCCCCAGCATTTT. Its translation is CASSQTGIDPQHF.

This clone appeared a few times. The chain joins TRBV5-1 to TRBJ2-7, with D maybe TRBD2 (6 bases). Germline values: CDR1 SGHRS, CDR2 YFSETQ. V was pared by 4 bases and J by 3 bases, with 14 bases between. The CDR3 has 14 amino acids. CDR3 nucleotides: TGCGCCAGCAGCCCGGGAGTGAGTCGCTACGAGCAGTACTTC. Protein product: CASSPGVSRYEQYF.

J is TRBJ1-1 and V is TRBV5-4, with D tentatively TRBD1 (5 bases). V lost 1 base to trimming and J lost 0 bases, with 10 bases between them. CDR3 length equals 15 residues. Looked up from germline, CDR1 is SGHNT and CDR2 is YYREEE (reference sequence). The CDR3 DNA reads as TGTGCCAGCAGCTTGTTTGACAGAATGAACACTGAAGCTTTCTTT. Residues: CASSLFDRMNTEAFF.

The genes are TRBV7-9 and TRBJ1-1, with D hard to call. The CDR3 extends over 14 amino acids. Germline CDR1 reads SEHNR; CDR2 reads FQNEAQ (reference sequence). Trimming took 1 base from V and 4 from J, leaving 10 bases between them. The DNA for the CDR3 is TGTGCCAGCAGCTTAGGGGGTGACGGCACTGAAGCTTTCTTT. Protein product: CASSLGGDGTEAFF.

Concerning this clone: One end of the junction is discordant with germline, which a read error may explain. The V call is TRBV30, the J call TRBJ1-1; D is unclear. The CDR3 loop spans 11 amino acids. Germline CDR1 is GTSNPN and CDR2 is SVGIG (reference sequence). CDR3 loop: CAWSVPSTRIF. The DNA of the CDR3 is TGTGCCTGGAGTGTACCCTCGACAAGGATCTTT. The whole variable domain, filled in from reference TRBV30 and TRBJ1-1, reads SQTIHQWPATLVQPVGSPLSLECTVEGTSNPNLYWYRQAAGRGLQLLFYSVGIGQISSEVPQNLSASRPQDRQFILSSKKLLLSDSGFYLCAWSVPSTRIFGQGTRLTVV.

In its sample, this clone was seen once. The genes are TRBV2 and TRBJ1-1; weak D call: TRBD1 (5 bases). The CDR3 length is 15 residues. With 6 bases removed from V and 6 bases from J, the gap between germline ends came to 20 bases. Per germline, CDR1 SNHLY and CDR2 FYNNEI. The CDR3 here is CASRMVPGWSSEAFF. As DNA, the CDR3 is TGTGCCAGCAGGATGGTACCAGGGTGGAGCTCTGAAGCTTTCTTT. Full variable domain (remainder filled in from reference TRBV2 and TRBJ1-1): EPEVTQTPSHQVTQMGQEVILRCVPISNHLYFYWYRQILGQKVEFLVSFYNNEISEKSEIFDDQFSVERPDGSNFTLKIRSTKLEDSAMYFCASRMVPGWSSEAFFGQGTRLTVV.

This clone was seen more than once but under ten times. V and J are TRBV5-6 and TRBJ2-4; D is possibly TRBD2 (5 bases). Germline V gene sequence: CDR1 SGHDT, CDR2 YYEEEE. Trimming shortened V by 6 bases and J by 1 base, and 20 bases separated the two germline ends. This CDR3 contains 17 residues. CDR3 amino acids: CASNLAAGLLAKNIQYF. The DNA for the CDR3 is TGTGCCAGCAACCTAGCTGCAGGCCTTTTGGCCAAAAACATTCAGTACTTC.

In this sample, this clone turned up a few times. This sequence joins TRBV19 and TRBJ1-3; 8 bases are shared with TRBD1. Germline loops: CDR1 LNHDA, CDR2 SQIVND (reference sequence). V lost 6 bases, J lost 1 base, and 11 bases stayed unmatched. This CDR3 region has 17 residues. Here the CDR3 reads CASSARDRWISGNTIYF. DNA for the CDR3: TGTGCCAGTAGCGCTCGGGACAGGTGGATATCTGGAAACACCATATATTTT.

The chain combines TRBV5-1 with TRBJ2-5; D is tentatively TRBD1 or TRBD2 (5 bases each). V gave up 3 bases and J gave up 4 bases, with 7 bases separating them. This CDR3 region has 12 residues. Germline V gene data show CDR1 as SGHRS and CDR2 as YFSETQ. CDR3 in DNA: TGCGCCAGCAGCTGGGACCGAGAGACCCAGTACTTC. Its translation is CASSWDRETQYF.

This sequence joins TRBV6-1 and TRBJ2-4; D uncertain. The CDR3 has 11 residues. The V gene lost 2 bases and the J gene lost 15 bases, with 11 bases spanning the gap. CDR1 is MNHNS, CDR2 SASEGT, per germline. The CDR3: CASSERAWLYF. The CDR3 DNA reads as TGTGCCAGCAGTGAACGGGCCTGGCTGTACTTC.

In this sample, this clone turned up once. This chain connects TRBV27 to TRBJ2-1; D is perhaps TRBD1 (6 bases). Trimming cost V 2 bases and J 0 bases, with 11 bases left between them. Per the germline V gene, CDR1 is MNHEY and CDR2 is SMNVEV (reference sequence). The CDR3 has 16 residues. DNA for the CDR3: TGTGCCAGCAGTTTAATGAGCAGGGGCTCCTACAATGAGCAGTTCTTC. Encoded protein: CASSLMSRGSYNEQFF.

The chain recombines TRBV7-9 with TRBJ2-7; no firm D call. Trimming pared 0 bases from V and 0 bases from J, leaving 9 bases between. The CDR3 is made up of 15 amino acids. Germline values: CDR1 SEHNR, CDR2 FQNEAQ (reference sequence). The CDR3 reads CASSLAGFGSYEQYF. As DNA, the CDR3 is TGTGCCAGCAGCTTAGCAGGGTTCGGCTCCTACGAGCAGTACTTC.

This clone was observed a few times. The V gene is TRBV10-3, the J gene TRBJ2-7; 8 bases match TRBD1. Trimming at V came to 3 bases and at J to 4 bases, leaving 11 bases not matched to a gene. Per the germline V gene, CDR1 is ENHRY and CDR2 is SYGVKD. There are 16 residues in the CDR3. The CDR3 here is CAISDWAGQGKYEQYF. The CDR3 DNA sequence: TGTGCCATCAGTGATTGGGCTGGACAGGGAAAATACGAGCAGTACTTC.

V gene TRBV6-6 combines with J gene TRBJ1-5, with unresolved D. Per the germline V gene, CDR1 is MNHNY and CDR2 is SVGAGI (reference sequence). Trimming removed 2 bases at V and 4 bases at J, with 12 bases between. The CDR3 consists of 15 residues. CDR3 region: CASSYGRVANQPQHF. CDR3 coding DNA: TGTGCCAGCAGTTACGGGAGGGTGGCAAATCAGCCCCAGCATTTT.

V and J are TRBV7-3 and TRBJ1-1, with D possibly TRBD1 on 6 matching bases. This CDR3 is built from 15 residues. Trimming shortened V by 2 bases and J by 1 base, and 11 bases separated the two germline ends. CDR1 and CDR2 from the germline V gene are SGHTA and FQGTGA. CDR3 nucleotides: TGTGCCAGCAGCTTAGGTCCAGGGGCGAACACTGAAGCTTTCTTT. Protein: CASSLGPGANTEAFF.

This sequence joins TRBV5-1 and TRBJ1-3; perhaps TRBD1 as D (5 bases). Between the trimmed V and J ends, which lost 0 bases and 6 bases, there was a span of 13 bases. There are 15 residues in the CDR3. The germline gives CDR1 SGHRS, CDR2 YFSETQ. CDR3 protein: CASSLAWGMKNTIYF. The CDR3 nucleotides read TGCGCCAGCAGCTTGGCCTGGGGGATGAAAAACACCATATATTTT.

The chain joins TRBV6-1 to TRBJ2-7; possibly TRBD1 for D (5 bases). V gave up 4 bases and J gave up 3 bases, with 7 bases separating them. Germline V gene sequence: CDR1 MNHNS, CDR2 SASEGT. The CDR3 covers 12 residues. The CDR3 is CASSVDSYEQYF. CDR3 bases: TGTGCCAGCAGTGTTGACAGCTACGAGCAGTACTTC.

CDR3 loop: CAWTKDNPRETQYF. Here the CDR3 DNA reads TGTGCCTGGACCAAAGATAACCCCCGAGAGACCCAGTACTTC. The chain combines TRBV30 with TRBJ2-5; no firm D call. This CDR3 is 14 amino acids long. V was trimmed by 4 bases and J by 4 bases, leaving 16 bases between them. Germline loops: CDR1 GTSNPN, CDR2 SVGIG (reference sequence).

This clone was seen a single time. The CDR3 is CASSYSRNEQFF. In DNA, the CDR3 is TGTGCCAGCAGTTACTCGAGGAATGAGCAGTTCTTC. The genes are TRBV6-6 and TRBJ2-1; D is unresolved. Trimming took off 0 bases at V and 7 bases at J, with 4 bases between the two ends. Germline loops: CDR1 MNHNY, CDR2 SVGAGI (reference sequence). This CDR3 is 12 amino acids long.

The chain joins TRBV18 to TRBJ1-2; weak D call: TRBD1 (5 bases). The V gene's germline CDR1 is KGHSH and CDR2 LQKENI. The CDR3 has 14 residues. Trimming removed 2 bases at V and 0 bases at J, with 7 bases between. The CDR3 DNA is TGTGCCAGCTCACCAGGAGGGGCTAACTATGGCTACACCTTC. Its protein product is CASSPGGANYGYTF.

V is TRBV15 and J is TRBJ2-7; TRBD2 agrees at 13 bases. This CDR3 contains 21 residues. Germline V gene sequence: CDR1 LNHNV, CDR2 YYDKDF (reference sequence). Trimming at V came to 4 bases and at J to 0 bases, leaving 18 bases not matched to a gene. This CDR3 is CATSKTLGLAGAFGSSYEQYF. The CDR3 DNA follows: TGTGCCACCAGCAAGACACTTGGACTAGCGGGAGCGTTTGGGAGCTCCTACGAGCAGTACTTC.

This chain connects TRBV4-1 to TRBJ1-2; no definite D call. The CDR3 covers 12 residues. Germline V CDR1 and CDR2: MGHRA, YSYEKL. The V end lost 0 bases, the J end lost 4 bases, and 3 bases lay between the germline ends. The CDR3 DNA sequence: TGCGCCAGCAGCCAAGATGGCTATGGCTACACCTTC. Translation: CASSQDGYGYTF.

The CDR3 DNA follows: TGTGCCAGTAGTATAGGACGGACCTATGGCTACACCTTC. Its translation: CASSIGRTYGYTF. The chain carries TRBV19 and TRBJ1-2, with D uncertain. The CDR3 extends over 13 amino acids. V was clipped by 1 base and J by 4 bases, with 7 bases between them. Looked up from germline, CDR1 is LNHDA and CDR2 is SQIVND (reference sequence). Variable domain in full (rest from reference TRBV19 and TRBJ1-2): DGGITQSPKYLFRKEGQNVTLSCEQNLNHDAMYWYRQDPGQGLRLIYYSQIVNDFQKGDIAEGYSVSREKKESFPLTVTSAQKNPTAFYLCASSIGRTYGYTFGSGTRLTVV.

The chain joins TRBV6-1 to TRBJ2-7; D not resolved. V was shortened by 3 bases and J by 0 bases, with 18 bases between the two germline ends. This CDR3 spans 17 amino acids. From germline, CDR1 is MNHNS and CDR2 SASEGT. Written as DNA, the CDR3 is TGTGCCAGCAGTGACAACCCCCTAGACTGGAGCTCCTACGAGCAGTACTTC. Translated: CASSDNPLDWSSYEQYF.

The V and J genes are TRBV19 and TRBJ2-7; D is perhaps TRBD1 (5 bases). This CDR3 spans 14 amino acids. CDR1 is LNHDA and CDR2 is SQIVND in the germline V gene (reference sequence). The V end lost 2 bases, the J end lost 5 bases, and 13 bases lay between the germline ends. CDR3 amino acids: CASSITSGQNEQYF. The CDR3 DNA reads TGTGCCAGTAGTATAACGTCAGGACAAAACGAGCAGTACTTC.

This chain uses TRBV4-1 with TRBJ1-1; TRBD1 aligns across 8 bases. This CDR3 region has 13 residues. Germline V CDR1 and CDR2: MGHRA, YSYEKL. V lost 6 bases, J lost 5 bases, and 5 bases stayed unmatched. The DNA for the CDR3 is TGCGCCAGCAGGGACAGGGTGGGTACTGAAGCTTTCTTT. This encodes CASRDRVGTEAFF.